The 16 T cell receptor beta chains in this list originate from one sample, sequenced in a study of blood T cell repertoires in COVID-19 (TCRdb year 2020). To prepare the library, the immunoSEQ multiplex PCR assay was applied. What TCRdb holds here is the immuneACCESS table cut down to in-frame rearrangements. Part of the clones is not present; checked against another copy, under half of the missing clones reflect an unresolved V gene, and the others are unexplained. In this sample the table shows more than 400,000 clones, roughly 87% of which occur a single time. The ten largest clones take up approximately 0.7% of the sample. Sequenced input: PBMCs or T cells enriched from blood (not recorded which). The source is a woman between 18 and 29 years old who had recovered from COVID-19.

This sequence joins TRBV27 and TRBJ1-3; the match to TRBD1 covers 7 bases. Germline lookup yields CDR1 MNHEY and CDR2 SMNVEV (reference sequence). The CDR3 is 15 amino acids. The trim removed 0 bases at V and 4 bases at J, leaving 3 bases unmatched. CDR3 loop: CASSLSGTVGNTIYF. The CDR3 nucleotides read TGTGCCAGCAGTTTATCTGGGACAGTCGGAAACACCATATATTTT.

This sequence joins TRBV3-1 (or the pseudogene TRBV3-2) and TRBJ2-7; no firm D call. Germline lookup yields CDR1 LGHDT and CDR2 YNNKEL (reference sequence). This CDR3 spans 14 amino acids. The ends were cut back, 4 bases at V and 0 bases at J, with 10 bases in the middle. CDR3: CASSRALSSYEQYF. The CDR3 nucleotides read TGTGCCAGCAGCCGGGCCCTGAGCTCCTACGAGCAGTACTTC.

Note on this clone: Different DNA sequences within this sample yield the same CDR3. This rearrangement joins TRBV3-1 (or the pseudogene TRBV3-2) to TRBJ1-6; 7 bases are a match to TRBD1. The junction had 3 bases not matched to a gene; V was cut back by 3 bases and J by 7 bases. Germline V gene data show CDR1 as LGHDT and CDR2 as YNNKEL (reference sequence). CDR3 length: 14 residues. The CDR3, as DNA: TGTGCCAGCAGCCAGGGACAGCTAAATTCACCCCTCCACTTT. Translating gives CASSQGQLNSPLHF.

This chain uses TRBV5-1 with TRBJ2-3, with unresolved D. Germline V gives CDR1 SGHRS, CDR2 YFSETQ. This CDR3 has 13 residues. The V end lost 0 bases, the J end lost 6 bases, and 8 bases lay between the germline ends. As DNA, the CDR3 is TGCGCCAGCAGCTTGGTTCTCGGGGATACGCAGTATTTT. Translated: CASSLVLGDTQYF.

The V gene is TRBV3-1 (or the pseudogene TRBV3-2), the J gene TRBJ1-5; D is ambiguous. Germline CDR1 reads LGHDT; CDR2 reads YNNKEL (reference sequence). This CDR3 has 13 amino acids. V was pared by 3 bases and J by 6 bases, with 9 bases between. For the CDR3, the DNA is TGTGCCAGCAGCCAGAAAATCAGTCAGCCCCAGCATTTT. This translates into CASSQKISQPQHF.

This sequence joins TRBV10-1 and TRBJ2-1, with a weak D call TRBD2 (7 bases). The V and J ends lost 0 bases and 7 bases respectively, with 13 bases between them. Germline V lookup: CDR1 WNHNN, CDR2 SYGVQD (reference sequence). The CDR3 is 15 residues long. For the CDR3, the DNA is TGCGCCAGCAGTGAGTCGGGGGGGCCGGGGAATGAGCAGTTCTTC. As protein: CASSESGGPGNEQFF.

This clone was detected once. The chain joins TRBV27 to TRBJ1-3, with 7 bases that match TRBD1. V was clipped by 6 bases and J by 4 bases; unmatched bases: 9. The CDR3 has 15 residues. CDR1 and CDR2 from the germline V gene are MNHEY and SMNVEV (reference sequence). The CDR3 reads CASSPQGVGGNTIYF. The CDR3 coding sequence is TGTGCCAGCAGCCCCCAGGGGGTGGGAGGAAACACCATATATTTT.

The gene calls are TRBV12-3 or TRBV12-4 and TRBJ1-1; no firm D call. V was trimmed by 11 bases and J by 2 bases, leaving 9 bases between them. This CDR3 is 11 amino acids long. CDR3 DNA: TGTGCCGTCAGTGTAAACACTGAAGCTTTCTTT. The encoded protein is CAVSVNTEAFF.

This chain connects TRBV5-6 to TRBJ2-7, with a possible D match to TRBD2 (6 bases). This CDR3 is built from 16 residues. Per germline, CDR1 SGHDT and CDR2 YYEEEE. The V end lost 2 bases, the J end lost 2 bases, and 17 bases lay between the germline ends. The CDR3 sequence is CASSLSHSGLTYEQYF. CDR3 nucleotides: TGTGCCAGCAGCTTAAGCCACTCGGGACTTACCTACGAGCAGTACTTC.

The chain couples TRBV6-5 to TRBJ2-7, with D possibly TRBD2 on 6 matching bases. V was pared by 5 bases and J by 0 bases, with 14 bases between. From germline, CDR1 is MNHEY and CDR2 SVGAGI. This CDR3 has 15 amino acids. In DNA form, the CDR3 reads TGTGCCAGCAGTCGAGGGACTTGGAGCTCCTACGAGCAGTACTTC. This translates into CASSRGTWSSYEQYF.

This rearrangement joins TRBV7-9 to TRBJ1-1; D gene unclear. The CDR3 totals 11 residues. The germline gives CDR1 SEHNR, CDR2 FQNEAQ (reference sequence). V lost 4 bases, J lost 7 bases, and 7 bases lay in between. The CDR3 spells CASSSGDEAFF. The CDR3 nucleotides are TGTGCCAGCAGCTCGGGAGATGAAGCTTTCTTT.

The CDR3: CASGRGTEAFF. The DNA for the CDR3 is TGTGCCAGTGGCAGGGGGACTGAAGCTTTCTTT. V usage is TRBV30 and J usage is TRBJ1-1; 7 bases are a match to TRBD1. This CDR3 has 11 residues. The trim removed 8 bases at V and 5 bases at J, leaving 5 bases unmatched. Per germline, CDR1 GTSNPN and CDR2 SVGIG (reference sequence).

This chain joins TRBV5-4 and TRBJ2-7; TRBD1 matches at 7 bases. The V gene end was trimmed by 4 bases and the J gene end by 3 bases; junction bases not matched to a gene: 7. CDR1 and CDR2 from the germline V gene are SGHNT and YYREEE (reference sequence). This CDR3 contains 14 residues. CDR3 sequence (DNA): TGTGCCAGCAGCCGGGTAGGGGGCCTCTACGAGCAGTACTTC. Residues: CASSRVGGLYEQYF.

The chain has TRBV6-5 and TRBJ1-5; no clear D. Trimming removed 8 bases at V and 9 bases at J, with 11 bases between. This CDR3 has 11 amino acids. CDR1 is MNHEY, CDR2 SVGAGI, per germline. The CDR3 DNA is TGTGCCAGCGGGCCTATTGGGCCCCAGCATTTT. Amino acids: CASGPIGPQHF.

This clone was counted a single time. The chain is built from TRBV5-1 and TRBJ1-4; 7 nucleotides line up with TRBD1. V lost 4 bases, J lost 6 bases, and 12 bases stayed unmatched. Germline loops: CDR1 SGHRS, CDR2 YFSETQ. CDR3 size: 16 residues. DNA of the CDR3: TGCGCCAGCAGCCTAAAGCCGACAGGGACGGATGAAAAACTGTTTTTT. This codes for CASSLKPTGTDEKLFF.

The chain employs TRBV9 and TRBJ2-5; the D gene is possibly TRBD2 (7 bases). The CDR3 spans 13 residues. CDR1 SGDLS and CDR2 YYNGEE come from the germline V gene. The V and J ends lost 3 bases and 5 bases respectively, with 11 bases between them. CDR3 DNA sequence: TGTGCCAGCAGCGGCGGGGGCACGGAGACCCAGTACTTC. It yields the protein CASSGGGTETQYF. Full variable domain (outside the CDR3, taken from reference TRBV9 and TRBJ2-5): DSGVTQTPKHLITATGQRVTLRCSPRSGDLSVYWYQQSLDQGLQFLIQYYNGEERAKGNILERFSAQQFPDLHSELNLSSLELGDSALYFCASSGGGTETQYFGPGTRLLVL.